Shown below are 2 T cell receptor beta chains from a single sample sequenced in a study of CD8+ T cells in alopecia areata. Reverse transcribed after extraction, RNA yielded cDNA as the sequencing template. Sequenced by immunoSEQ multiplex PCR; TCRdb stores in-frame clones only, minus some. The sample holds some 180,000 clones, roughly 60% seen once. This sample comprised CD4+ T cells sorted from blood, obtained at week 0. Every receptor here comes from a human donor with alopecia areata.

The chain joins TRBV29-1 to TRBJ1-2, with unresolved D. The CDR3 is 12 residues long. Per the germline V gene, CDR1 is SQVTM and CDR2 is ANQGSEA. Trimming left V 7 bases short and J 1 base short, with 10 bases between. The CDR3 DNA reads TGCAGCGCCGAAGGGTTTAACTATGGCTACACCTTC. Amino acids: CSAEGFNYGYTF.

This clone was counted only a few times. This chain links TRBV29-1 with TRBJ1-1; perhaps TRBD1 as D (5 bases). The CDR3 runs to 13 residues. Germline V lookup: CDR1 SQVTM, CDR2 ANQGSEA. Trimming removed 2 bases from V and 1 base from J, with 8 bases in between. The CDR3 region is CSVEKQGNTEAFF. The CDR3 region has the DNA TGCAGCGTTGAAAAGCAGGGGAACACTGAAGCTTTCTTT.